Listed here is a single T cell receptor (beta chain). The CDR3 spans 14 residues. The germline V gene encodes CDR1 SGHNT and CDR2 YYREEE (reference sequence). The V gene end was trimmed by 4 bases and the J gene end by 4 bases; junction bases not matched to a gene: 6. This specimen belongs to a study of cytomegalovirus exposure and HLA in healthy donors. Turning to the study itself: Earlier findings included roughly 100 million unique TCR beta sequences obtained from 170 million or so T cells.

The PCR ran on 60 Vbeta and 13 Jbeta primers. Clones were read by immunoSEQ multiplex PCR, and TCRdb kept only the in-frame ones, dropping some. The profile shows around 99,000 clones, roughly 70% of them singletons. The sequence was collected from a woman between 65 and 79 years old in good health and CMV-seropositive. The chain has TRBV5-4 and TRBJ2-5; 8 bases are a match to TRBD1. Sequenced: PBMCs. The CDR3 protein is CASSQPTGVETQYF. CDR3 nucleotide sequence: TGTGCCAGCAGCCAACCGACAGGGGTAGAGACCCAGTACTTC.